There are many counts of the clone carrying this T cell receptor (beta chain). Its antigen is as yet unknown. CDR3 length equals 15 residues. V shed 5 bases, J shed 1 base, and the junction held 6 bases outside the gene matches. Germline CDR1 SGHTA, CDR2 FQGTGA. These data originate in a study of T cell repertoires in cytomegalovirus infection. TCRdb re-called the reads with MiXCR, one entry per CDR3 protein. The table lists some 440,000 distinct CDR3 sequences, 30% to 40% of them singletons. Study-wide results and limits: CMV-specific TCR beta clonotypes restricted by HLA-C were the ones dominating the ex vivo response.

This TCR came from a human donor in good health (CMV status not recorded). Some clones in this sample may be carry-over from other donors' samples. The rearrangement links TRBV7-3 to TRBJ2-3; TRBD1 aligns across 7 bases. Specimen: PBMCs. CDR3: CASSPDRVGTDTQYF. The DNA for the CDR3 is TGTGCCAGCAGCCCAGACAGGGTGGGCACAGATACGCAGTATTTT.